This TCR beta chain was sequenced in a study of blood T cells in healthy people across ages. The CDR3 extends over 16 amino acids. Germline lookup yields CDR1 LGHNA and CDR2 YNFKEQ. Trimming at V came to 4 bases and at J to 9 bases, leaving 12 bases not matched to a gene. This clonotype was seen more than once but under ten times. A second PCR of about 6 to 12 cycles used a sample-barcoded 5' primer and a J-beta primer mix. TCRdb redid the calling of the 5' RACE reads with MiXCR, one entry per CDR3 protein. The table records about 680,000 distinct CDR3 sequences, 49% of them present only once. This receptor was taken from an older woman in good health. Sequencing was done on a sample of blood. The chain carries TRBV4-2 and TRBJ2-1; TRBD1 aligns across 10 bases. CDR3 in DNA: TGTGCCAGCAGCCCCACGACAGGGGGCGCCGTCCGTGAGCAGTTCTTC. This codes for CASSPTTGGAVREQFF.